The following is a T cell receptor (beta chain) sequence with its context. The antigen is undetermined. Study-wide results and caveats: Tumor-infiltrating Treg TCR alpha and beta sequences overlapped most with tumor naive CD4+ T cells, then blood naive.

Full-length variable regions came from constant-region reverse primers plus semi-nested Nested Universal Primer A PCR. A single record per CDR3 protein comes from TCRdb applying MiXCR to the 5' RACE reads. The data hold roughly 40,000 distinct CDR3 sequences, with approximately 19% observed a single time. V lost 3 bases and J lost 9, with 12 bases in between. The CDR3 runs 13 residues. Germline V gene lookup returns CDR1 SGHTA and CDR2 FQGTGA. The receptor was isolated from a female donor with breast cancer. The rearrangement links TRBV7-3 to TRBJ2-1; the D gene could be TRBD1 or TRBD2 (5 bases each). The specimen sequenced was naive CD4+ T cells sorted from a lymph node. The subset is: naive CD4+ T cells, CD4+CD45RA+CD25-. CDR3 coding DNA: TGTGCCAGCAGCTTGGGACCGAACACTGAGCAGTTCTTC. Translating it yields CASSLGPNTEQFF.